This TCR beta chain was recovered during a study of shared clonotypes between healthy human individuals. Germline CDR1 SGHNT, CDR2 YENEEA. Trimming took 3 bases from V and 5 from J; bases not matched to a gene: 8. The CDR3 runs 16 residues. Naivety among CD8 cells was defined by CD45RO negativity and positive CCR7 selection, thereby excluding terminally differentiated effector memory CD45RA+ cells. Genomic DNA of every subset was divided equally among multiple immunoSEQ plates. In the sorted-subset replicate PCRs, 150 to 200 ng DNA, some 30,000 T cell genomes, was used. TCRdb keeps only in-frame clones here, not all; method: immunoSEQ multiplex PCR. The repertoire holds about 2 million clones, with about 95% as singletons.

Sequenced input: naive CD8+ T cells sorted from blood. The clonotype comes from a man aged 18 to 29 in good health. This chain uses TRBV11-3 with TRBJ2-2; 8 nucleotides match TRBD2. CDR3 amino acids: CASSFPGTRYTGELFF. In DNA, the CDR3 is TGTGCCAGCAGCTTCCCCGGGACTAGATATACCGGGGAGCTGTTTTTT.